This T cell receptor (beta chain) was sequenced during a study of blood T cells in healthy people across ages. Trimming shortened V by 4 bases and J by 7 bases, and 14 bases separated the two germline ends. Germline V gene lookup returns CDR1 SGHRS and CDR2 YFSETQ. The CDR3 loop spans 13 amino acids. The use of a sample-barcoded 5' primer and a J-beta primer mix characterized a second PCR of about 7 to 12 cycles. The template-switch adaptor, which had 12 random nucleotides, put a tag on each cDNA molecule. Each sample provided no less than 3 million CDR3-containing paired-end reads. MiXCR, applied by TCRdb to the 5' RACE reads, yields one record per CDR3 protein. The table shows 1 million or so distinct CDR3 sequences, with about 23% occurring only once. These same data were also listed under a study on T cells of mothers and their children.

The clonotype was recovered from a girl between 2 and 10 years old in good health. Specimen: blood. V and J are TRBV5-1 and TRBJ2-5; D is undetermined. This CDR3 reads CASSPAPEGTQYF. CDR3 bases: TGCGCCAGCAGCCCGGCCCCAGAAGGGACCCAGTACTTC.